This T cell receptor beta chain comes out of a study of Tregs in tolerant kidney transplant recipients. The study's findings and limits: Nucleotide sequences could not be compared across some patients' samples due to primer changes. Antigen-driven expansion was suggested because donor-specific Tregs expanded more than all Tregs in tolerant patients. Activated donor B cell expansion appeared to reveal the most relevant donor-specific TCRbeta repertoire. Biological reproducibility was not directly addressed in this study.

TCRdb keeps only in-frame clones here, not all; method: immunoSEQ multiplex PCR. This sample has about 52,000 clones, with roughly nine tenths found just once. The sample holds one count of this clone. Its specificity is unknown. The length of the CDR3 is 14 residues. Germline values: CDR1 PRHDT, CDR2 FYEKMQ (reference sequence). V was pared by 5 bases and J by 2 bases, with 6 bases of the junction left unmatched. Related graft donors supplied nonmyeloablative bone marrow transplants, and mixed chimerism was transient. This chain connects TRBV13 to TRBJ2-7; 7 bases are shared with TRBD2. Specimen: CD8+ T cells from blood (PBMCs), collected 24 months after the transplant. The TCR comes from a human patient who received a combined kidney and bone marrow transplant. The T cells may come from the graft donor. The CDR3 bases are TGTGCCAGCAGCCCCCCGACTAGCCCCTACGAGCAGTACTTC. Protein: CASSPPTSPYEQYF.